A single sample is the source of the 20 T cell receptor beta chains below, sequenced in a study of T cell repertoires in cytomegalovirus infection. MiXCR, run by TCRdb on the reads, gives a single entry per CDR3 protein. Among roughly 69,000 distinct CDR3 sequences listed, 20% were seen once. No antigen is known for these receptors. The sequences come from CD8+ T cells from cultured PBMCs, collected from culture after CMV antigen stimulation. The receptors were sampled from a human donor in good health (CMV status not recorded). Some clones in this sample may be carry-over from other donors' samples.

This rearrangement joins TRBV7-6 to TRBJ2-1, with a tentative D call TRBD1 (6 bases). Trimming stripped 3 bases from V and 4 bases from J, with 16 bases between. The CDR3 has 16 amino acids. CDR1 is SGHVS, CDR2 FNYEAQ, per germline. For the CDR3, the DNA is TGTGCCAGCAGCTTCCGGGGAAGGGGGTTGTACAATGAGCAGTTCTTC. Translation gives CASSFRGRGLYNEQFF.

The chain links TRBV9 to TRBJ2-1; no reliable D call. The V gene lost 7 bases and the J gene lost 7 bases, with 12 bases spanning the gap. CDR1 SGDLS and CDR2 YYNGEE come from the germline V gene. This CDR3 has 12 amino acids. The DNA for the CDR3 is TGTGCCAGCGATAGTGACTTGAATGAGCAGTTCTTC. Translation gives CASDSDLNEQFF.

The chain couples TRBV7-2 to TRBJ1-2; 7 bases fit TRBD1. CDR3 length: 12 residues. CDR1 is SGHTA, CDR2 FQGNSA, per germline. J was trimmed by 8 bases and V by 3 bases; bases with no gene match: 3. As DNA, the CDR3 is TGTGCCAGCAGCTTTACAGGGGAAGGCTACACCTTC. Protein product: CASSFTGEGYTF.

This clonotype is judged medium-sized. The rearrangement joins TRBV6-1 to TRBJ2-1, with 10 bases that match TRBD2. Germline CDR1 and CDR2: MNHNS and SASEGT. V trimming: 4 bases; J trimming: 0 bases; junction bases outside the gene matches: 6. CDR3 length: 17 amino acids. In DNA, the CDR3 is TGTGCCAGCAGTGCCTTAGCGGGGGGCGACTCCTACAATGAGCAGTTCTTC. It specifies CASSALAGGDSYNEQFF.

The table lists this clonotype with a few counts. This sequence joins TRBV7-2 and TRBJ1-2; 11 bases are a match to TRBD1. From germline, CDR1 is SGHTA and CDR2 FQGNSA. J gave up 2 bases and V 4 bases, and 3 bases lay outside the gene matches. The CDR3 covers 15 residues. The CDR3 DNA is TGTGCCAGCAGCTGGGGGACAGGGGGGAACTATGGCTACACCTTC. Translating it yields CASSWGTGGNYGYTF.

The V call is TRBV4-3, the J call TRBJ2-7; a possible D gene is TRBD1 (6 bases). Trimming left V 1 base short and J 1 base short, with 11 bases between. There are 15 residues in the CDR3. Germline CDR1 is LGHNA and CDR2 is YSLEER. CDR3 nucleotides: TGCGCCAGCAGCCAAGGTCAGGGGCTTTCCTACGAGCAGTACTTC. As protein: CASSQGQGLSYEQYF.

This chain links TRBV12-3 or TRBV12-4 with TRBJ2-7; 12 bases agree with TRBD1. The V gene end was trimmed by 6 bases and the J gene end by 7 bases; junction bases not matched to a gene: 10. There are 15 residues in the CDR3. CDR3 residues: CASSPRGQGALEQYF. The CDR3 DNA reads TGTGCCAGCAGCCCCCGGGGACAGGGGGCGCTTGAGCAGTACTTC.

V is TRBV6-1 and J is TRBJ2-7; 7 bases map to TRBD1. The trim removed 6 bases at V and 4 bases at J, leaving 9 bases unmatched. Germline lookup yields CDR1 MNHNS and CDR2 SASEGT. The CDR3 sequence is 14 residues long. The CDR3 region is CASRPPGQRYEQYF. Written as DNA, the CDR3 is TGTGCCAGCAGACCTCCGGGACAGCGTTACGAGCAGTACTTC.

The rearrangement links TRBV6-5 to TRBJ1-2, with 8 bases that match TRBD1. Unmatched junction bases numbered 0, after V lost 5 bases and J lost 4 bases. The CDR3 spans 12 residues. CDR1 is MNHEY, CDR2 SVGAGI, per germline. The CDR3 reads CASSGQGYGYTF. CDR3 coding DNA: TGTGCCAGCAGTGGACAGGGCTATGGCTACACCTTC.

CDR3: CASSESLGPGLAAYEQYF. CDR3 DNA sequence: TGTGCCAGCAGTGAGAGTTTGGGACCGGGACTAGCGGCCTACGAGCAGTACTTC. This sequence joins TRBV2 and TRBJ2-7; 11 positions match TRBD2. Germline V gives CDR1 SNHLY, CDR2 FYNNEI. Losses at the gene ends were 3 bases for V and 2 bases for J; bases not matched to a gene: 12. This CDR3 contains 18 residues.

The V gene is TRBV7-2, the J gene TRBJ2-3, with D uncertain. The CDR3 consists of 17 residues. V dropped 1 base and J dropped 0 bases, with 14 bases sitting between them. Germline CDR1 reads SGHTA; CDR2 reads FQGNSA. This CDR3 reads CASSLGPRITSTDTQYF. CDR3 DNA sequence: TGTGCCAGCAGCTTAGGACCGAGAATTACTAGCACAGATACGCAGTATTTT.

The chain employs TRBV6-2 or TRBV6-3 and TRBJ2-3, with TRBD2 matching 11 bases. Trimming removed 7 bases from V and 2 bases from J; junction bases left unmatched: 14. Germline V gene lookup returns CDR1 MNHEY and CDR2 SVGEGT. CDR3 length: 18 amino acids. In DNA form, the CDR3 reads TGTGCCAGCACCTTGACTAGCGGGGCCCTATTCTCCACAGATACGCAGTATTTT. Protein product: CASTLTSGALFSTDTQYF.

The chain has TRBV27 and TRBJ1-5; unclear D gene. Germline assignment: CDR1 MNHEY and CDR2 SMNVEV (reference sequence). The CDR3 length is 13 residues. V was pared by 5 bases and J by 0 bases, with 5 bases between. The CDR3 reads CASSIFSNQPQHF. The CDR3 DNA follows: TGTGCCAGCAGTATCTTTAGCAATCAGCCCCAGCATTTT.

This chain links TRBV19 with TRBJ1-1; D uncertain. Per the germline V gene, CDR1 is LNHDA and CDR2 is SQIVND (reference sequence). This CDR3 contains 14 residues. Trimming took 3 bases from V and 3 from J, leaving 11 bases between them. The CDR3 DNA sequence: TGTGCCAGTAGTATTCGGGTCTATCACACTGAAGCTTTCTTT. This translates into CASSIRVYHTEAFF.

In this sample, this clonotype turned up a few times. This chain links TRBV7-2 with TRBJ2-3; tentative D call: TRBD1 (6 bases). The CDR3 runs 17 residues. Per the germline V gene, CDR1 is SGHTA and CDR2 is FQGNSA. V was cut by 5 bases and J by 0 bases, with 18 bases left in between. This chain's CDR3 is CASSPREDSESTDTQYF. The CDR3 nucleotides are TGTGCCAGCAGCCCCCGTGAGGACAGCGAAAGCACAGATACGCAGTATTTT.

The chain couples TRBV7-9 to TRBJ2-1; 7 nucleotides match TRBD1. The length of the CDR3 is 15 residues. V was pared by 4 bases and J by 9 bases, with 12 bases of the junction left unmatched. Germline CDR1 reads SEHNR; CDR2 reads FQNEAQ (reference sequence). This chain's CDR3 is CASSSLKPDRAEQFF. As DNA, the CDR3 is TGTGCCAGCAGCTCGCTAAAACCAGACAGGGCTGAGCAGTTCTTC. Complete variable domain (other parts from reference TRBV7-9 and TRBJ2-1): DTGVSQNPRHKITKRGQNVTFRCDPISEHNRLYWYRQTLGQGPEFLTYFQNEAQLEKSRLLSDRFSAERPKGSFSTLEIQRTEQGDSAMYLCASSSLKPDRAEQFFGPGTRLTVL.

This clonotype was counted many times. The chain is built from TRBV12-3 or TRBV12-4 and TRBJ2-7, with 9 bases aligning to TRBD1. J gave up 5 bases and V 7 bases, and 9 bases lay outside the gene matches. The CDR3 contains 14 residues. Here the CDR3 DNA reads TGTGCCAGCACCTGGGGGACAGGGAACAACGAGCAGTACTTC. Translating gives CASTWGTGNNEQYF.

This chain connects TRBV4-2 to TRBJ1-2; D unresolved. The V gene's germline CDR1 is LGHNA and CDR2 YNFKEQ. CDR3 size: 16 residues. V was shortened by 1 base and J by 4 bases, with 16 bases between the two germline ends. The CDR3 DNA sequence: TGTGCCAGCAGCCAAGCCCAGGCGGCATCCGGCTATGGCTACACCTTC. As protein: CASSQAQAASGYGYTF.

This clonotype showed up just a few times. CDR3 region: CASSAGRGSNQPQHF. CDR3 in DNA: TGTGCCAGCAGCGCGGGCAGGGGGAGCAATCAGCCCCAGCATTTT. V gene TRBV7-6 combines with J gene TRBJ1-5; 7 bases are a match to TRBD1. V shed 5 bases and J 1 base; nucleotides not matched to a gene: 5. The germline CDR1 and CDR2 sequences are SGHVS and FNYEAQ. The CDR3 totals 15 residues.

The chain is built from TRBV4-1 and TRBJ2-5; 8 bases align to TRBD2. The CDR3 is 16 amino acids. Germline values: CDR1 MGHRA, CDR2 YSYEKL. Losses at the gene ends were 0 bases for V and 0 bases for J; bases not matched to a gene: 3. Here the CDR3 DNA reads TGCGCCAGCAGCCAAGAGGGAGCGGGGGACCAAGAGACCCAGTACTTC. Protein: CASSQEGAGDQETQYF.